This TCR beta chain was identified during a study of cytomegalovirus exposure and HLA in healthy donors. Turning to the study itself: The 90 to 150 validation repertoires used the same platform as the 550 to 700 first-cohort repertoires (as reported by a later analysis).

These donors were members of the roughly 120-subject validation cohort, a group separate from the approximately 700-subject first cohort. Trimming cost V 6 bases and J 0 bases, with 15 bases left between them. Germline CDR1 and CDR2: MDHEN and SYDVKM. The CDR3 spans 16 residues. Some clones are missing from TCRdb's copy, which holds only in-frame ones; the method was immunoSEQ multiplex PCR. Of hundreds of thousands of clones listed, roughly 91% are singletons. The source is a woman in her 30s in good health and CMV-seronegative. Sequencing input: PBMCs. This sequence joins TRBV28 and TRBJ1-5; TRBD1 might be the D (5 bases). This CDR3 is CASRPPGVYSNQPQHF. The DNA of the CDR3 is TGTGCCAGCAGGCCGCCGGGGGTCTATAGCAATCAGCCCCAGCATTTT.